The 9 T cell receptor beta chains reported below all come from one sample, sequenced in a study of shared clonotypes between healthy human individuals. Sequencing used immunoSEQ multiplex PCR; TCRdb keeps in-frame clones, though not all of them. The profile shows 2.3 million or so clones, approximately 95% of them singletons. The sequenced sample consisted of naive CD4+ T cells from PBMCs. As to subset: CD45RA+ positively selected. These receptors were taken from a man aged 18 to 29 in good health. Some clones in this sample may be carry-over from other donors' samples.

The CDR3 region has the DNA TGTGCCAGCAGCTTAGATCTTTATCAAGAGACCCAGTACTTC. It is translated as CASSLDLYQETQYF. The J gene is TRBJ2-5, the V gene TRBV11-2; D not certain. The V and J ends lost 0 bases and 2 bases respectively, with 7 bases between them. The CDR3 consists of 14 residues. From germline, CDR1 is SGHAT and CDR2 FQNNGV.

The rearrangement uses TRBV4-3 and TRBJ2-5, with D uncertain. Germline V gene data show CDR1 as LGHNA and CDR2 as YSLEER. The CDR3 runs to 16 residues. With 2 bases removed from V and 1 base from J, the gap between germline ends came to 14 bases. CDR3 sequence: CASSQNPPASQETQYF. The CDR3 nucleotides are TGCGCCAGCAGCCAAAACCCCCCAGCTTCCCAAGAGACCCAGTACTTC.

In this sample, this clone turned up once. The chain couples TRBV19 to TRBJ1-5, with D unresolved. Germline assignment: CDR1 LNHDA and CDR2 SQIVND (reference sequence). This CDR3 is 16 amino acids long. The ends were cut back, 1 base at V and 0 bases at J, with 10 bases in the middle. For the CDR3, the DNA is TGTGCCAGTAGTATAGTTCTCGGGGATAGCAATCAGCCCCAGCATTTT. Protein: CASSIVLGDSNQPQHF. Full variable domain (outside the CDR3, taken from reference TRBV19 and TRBJ1-5): DGGITQSPKYLFRKEGQNVTLSCEQNLNHDAMYWYRQDPGQGLRLIYYSQIVNDFQKGDIAEGYSVSREKKESFPLTVTSAQKNPTAFYLCASSIVLGDSNQPQHFGDGTRLSIL.

Only one count was recorded for this clone. This chain links TRBV6-4 with TRBJ2-1; the match to TRBD2 covers 7 bases. In germline, CDR1 is MRHNA, CDR2 SNTAGT. The J segment lost 7 bases and the V segment lost 2 bases, leaving 5 bases of the junction unmatched. The CDR3 is 14 amino acids. The CDR3 nucleotides read TGTGCCAGCAGTGACGGTAGCGGGCGAAATGAGCAGTTCTTC. It translates to CASSDGSGRNEQFF.

The chain has TRBV6-6 and TRBJ2-7; TRBD2 aligns across 13 bases. Germline CDR1 is MNHNY and CDR2 is SVGAGI (reference sequence). The CDR3 sequence is 16 residues long. Losses at the gene ends were 4 bases for V and 4 bases for J; bases not matched to a gene: 7. DNA for the CDR3: TGTGCCAGCAGTTCCGGACTAGCGGGAGCTGCGTACGAGCAGTACTTC. Its translation: CASSSGLAGAAYEQYF.

The rearrangement uses TRBV7-2 and TRBJ1-3; perhaps TRBD1 as D (5 bases). V gave up 5 bases and J gave up 0 bases, with 11 bases separating them. The V gene's germline CDR1 is SGHTA and CDR2 FQGNSA. The CDR3 runs 15 residues. The CDR3 protein is CASSPRVSSGNTIYF. DNA of the CDR3: TGTGCCAGCAGCCCCAGGGTTAGCTCTGGAAACACCATATATTTT. Looking up the rest from reference TRBV7-2 and TRBJ1-3 gives the full variable domain: GAGVSQSPSNKVTEKGKDVELRCDPISGHTALYWYRQSLGQGLEFLIYFQGNSAPDKSGLPSDRFSAERTGGSVSTLTIQRTQQEDSAVYLCASSPRVSSGNTIYFGEGSWLTVV.

V is TRBV18 and J is TRBJ2-7, with 11 positions matching TRBD2. The V segment lost 3 bases and the J segment 2 bases; nucleotides outside the gene matches: 6. The CDR3 spans 16 residues. Germline V gene data show CDR1 as KGHSH and CDR2 as LQKENI. This CDR3 reads CASSPTPTSGTYEQYF. The CDR3 region has the DNA TGTGCCAGCTCACCCACCCCGACTAGCGGGACCTACGAGCAGTACTTC.

The chain joins TRBV5-1 to TRBJ1-1; D is undetermined. Trimming took 4 bases from V and 4 from J, leaving 14 bases between them. Germline CDR1 reads SGHRS; CDR2 reads YFSETQ. The CDR3 totals 14 residues. This CDR3 is CASSVEGILTEAFF. CDR3 coding DNA: TGCGCCAGCAGCGTCGAGGGAATTCTCACTGAAGCTTTCTTT.

On this clone itself: At the DNA level, this CDR3 is encoded by other sequences in the same sample as well. The chain combines TRBV2 with TRBJ2-5, with 8 bases that match TRBD1. The J segment lost 5 bases and the V segment lost 4 bases, leaving 6 bases of the junction unmatched. Germline-derived CDR1 and CDR2 are SNHLY and FYNNEI. This CDR3 is built from 14 residues. CDR3 loop: CASSGTGGGETQYF. The CDR3 coding sequence is TGTGCCAGCAGTGGCACAGGGGGAGGCGAGACCCAGTACTTC. The variable domain in full, completed from reference TRBV2 and TRBJ2-5, reads EPEVTQTPSHQVTQMGQEVILRCVPISNHLYFYWYRQILGQKVEFLVSFYNNEISEKSEIFDDQFSVERPDGSNFTLKIRSTKLEDSAMYFCASSGTGGGETQYFGPGTRLLVL.